This entry is about one T cell receptor beta chain. Its matching antigen is unknown. Germline values: CDR1 MNHNS, CDR2 SASEGT. CDR3 length equals 12 residues. Losses at the gene ends were 7 bases for V and 8 bases for J; bases not matched to a gene: 7. These data are taken from a study of T cells after yellow fever vaccination. General study results and limits: Abundant clonotypes from the bulk population could get into FACS-sorted repertoires as contaminants. The booster saw the reappearance of most primary-vaccination clones (about 95% CD4, 88% CD8).

TCRdb reprocessed the 5' RACE reads via MiXCR and lists one record per CDR3 protein. Of approximately 580,000 distinct CDR3 sequences detected, less than 20% appear once; the ten largest clones hold 15% to 20%. The sequences come from PBMCs, collected around 5 days after the first yellow fever vaccination. This clonotype was obtained from a man aged 18 to 29 who received the YFV17D yellow fever vaccine. This chain links TRBV6-1 with TRBJ1-2; TRBD1 matches 7 bases. The CDR3 nucleotides are TGTGCCAGCATCCGGACAGGAGAGGGCTACACCTTC. Translated, it gives CASIRTGEGYTF.